A single sample is the source of the 28 T cell receptor beta chains below, sequenced in a study of T cells in Graves' hyperthyroidism and ophthalmopathy. Amplification of TCR beta CDR3 regions used RNA as the template. First-round RT-PCR of the TCR CDR3 relied on the HTBI primer set. A single record per CDR3 protein comes from TCRdb applying MiXCR to the multiplex PCR reads. The profile shows about 620,000 distinct CDR3 sequences, roughly 17% of them singletons. Specimen: blood. The receptor source for this set is a woman in her twenties or thirties with Graves' hyperthyroidism.

This clonotype was seen a handful of times. This chain connects TRBV20-1 to TRBJ2-3, with 8 bases matching TRBD2. There are 15 residues in the CDR3. The V gene end was trimmed by 2 bases and the J gene end by 3 bases; junction bases not matched to a gene: 7. CDR1 is DFQATT, CDR2 SNEGSKA, per germline (reference sequence). The CDR3, as DNA: TGCAGTGCTAGACACGTGGCGGGAGGAACAGATACGCAGTATTTT. Protein product: CSARHVAGGTDTQYF.

In this sample, this clonotype turned up a few times. The CDR3 protein is CASSSDRGVGEAFF. The CDR3 DNA reads as TGTGCCAGCAGCTCGGACAGGGGGGTTGGTGAAGCTTTCTTT. V is TRBV7-3 and J is TRBJ1-1; 10 positions agree with TRBD1. J gave up 7 bases and V 4 bases, and 6 bases lay outside the gene matches. The CDR3 loop spans 14 amino acids. Per the germline V gene, CDR1 is SGHTA and CDR2 is FQGTGA.

J is TRBJ1-1 and V is TRBV7-3; 7 bases fit TRBD1. This CDR3 is 12 amino acids long. V dropped 5 bases and J dropped 7; count of bases not matched to a gene: 4. Germline V lookup: CDR1 SGHTA, CDR2 FQGTGA. CDR3 protein: CASSHRGGEAFF. CDR3 DNA sequence: TGTGCCAGCAGCCACAGGGGTGGTGAAGCTTTCTTT.

This clonotype was seen at least ten times. A junction end diverges from the germline sequence, so it may reflect a read error. The chain uses TRBV12-3 or TRBV12-4 and TRBJ1-1; 7 bases map to TRBD1. This CDR3 region has 13 residues. CDR3 sequence reads: CASSFGGGAEAFF. The CDR3 bases are TGTGCCAGCAGTTTTGGAGGGGGCGCTGAGGCTTTCTTT.

This clonotype was seen repeatedly, ten times or more. The gene calls are TRBV6-1 and TRBJ2-1, with D uncertain. This CDR3 contains 11 residues. The V gene lost 8 bases and the J gene lost 4 bases, with 6 bases spanning the gap. Germline V gives CDR1 MNHNS, CDR2 SASEGT. The CDR3 region is CASLDYNEQFF. DNA of the CDR3: TGTGCCAGCCTGGATTACAATGAGCAGTTCTTC.

This chain's CDR3 is CASIRGGADTQYF. CDR3 bases: TGTGCCAGCATTCGGGGCGGAGCAGATACGCAGTATTTT. V is TRBV7-3 and J is TRBJ2-3; D assignment may be TRBD1 or TRBD2 (5 bases each). Trimming removed 7 bases from V and 4 bases from J, with 12 bases in between. Per the germline V gene, CDR1 is SGHTA and CDR2 is FQGTGA. The CDR3 totals 13 residues.

The chain uses TRBV2 and TRBJ2-1, with D unresolved. In germline, CDR1 is SNHLY, CDR2 FYNNEI. The CDR3 is 13 amino acids. Between the trimmed V and J ends, which lost 1 base and 9 bases, there was a span of 10 bases. The CDR3 region is CASSEGPMGEQFF. In DNA form, the CDR3 reads TGTGCCAGCAGTGAAGGGCCAATGGGTGAGCAGTTCTTC.

This clonotype was detected many times. V is TRBV12-3 or TRBV12-4 and J is TRBJ2-5; 8 nucleotides line up with TRBD2. The CDR3 totals 15 residues. Trimming removed 5 bases from V and 5 bases from J; junction bases left unmatched: 10. CDR3 in DNA: TGTGCCAGCAGTCCCGGGGCGGGAGGAGGGGAGACCCAGTACTTC. It translates to CASSPGAGGGETQYF.

This clonotype turned up a few times. This chain uses TRBV6-5 with TRBJ1-1; D gene ambiguous. CDR3 size: 16 residues. The V gene lost 0 bases and the J gene lost 1 base, with 12 bases spanning the gap. Germline V gives CDR1 MNHEY, CDR2 SVGAGI. The chain's CDR3 is CASSYSGTSGNTEAFF. The CDR3, as DNA: TGTGCCAGCAGTTACTCGGGCACCTCAGGGAACACTGAAGCTTTCTTT.

This clonotype showed up many times. The chain employs TRBV4-2 and TRBJ2-1; D possibly corresponds to TRBD2 (5 bases). V lost 0 bases and J lost 0, with 12 bases in between. The CDR3 has 17 amino acids. CDR1 is LGHNA and CDR2 is YNFKEQ in the germline V gene. The CDR3 DNA sequence: TGTGCCAGCAGCCAAGAGAGCGGCTCCAGCTCCTACAATGAGCAGTTCTTC. Residues: CASSQESGSSSYNEQFF.

The sample holds many counts of this clonotype. The rearrangement uses TRBV2 and TRBJ2-7; 11 positions agree with TRBD2. After removal of 1 base from V and 7 bases from J, the junction contained 3 bases not matched to a gene. CDR1 and CDR2 from the germline V gene are SNHLY and FYNNEI. The CDR3 has 14 residues. CDR3 in DNA: TGTGCCAGCAGTGAAGAACTAGCGGGAGTAGAGCAGTACTTC. Its translation: CASSEELAGVEQYF.

This clonotype came up many times. The rearrangement links TRBV7-9 to TRBJ1-2; 10 bases fit TRBD1. The CDR3 contains 14 residues. J lost 8 bases, V lost 5 bases, and 8 bases had no gene match. CDR1 is SEHNR, CDR2 FQNEAQ, per germline (reference sequence). The CDR3 bases are TGTGCCAGCAGCCTGGGACAGGGGTCGAACGGCTACACCTTC. It yields the protein CASSLGQGSNGYTF.

This clonotype was seen at least ten times. The chain uses TRBV2 and TRBJ2-1; 13 bases are a match to TRBD2. The CDR3 is 16 amino acids. Per the germline V gene, CDR1 is SNHLY and CDR2 is FYNNEI. Germline trimming cut 6 bases from V and 4 bases from J; bases unmatched to any gene: 6. CDR3 sequence (DNA): TGTGCCAGCAGGCTGGGACTAGCGGGAATTTACAATGAGCAGTTCTTC. Translating gives CASRLGLAGIYNEQFF.

This clonotype has a count of ten or more. The chain has TRBV2 and TRBJ2-7, with TRBD2 as a possible D gene (6 bases). The CDR3 runs 12 residues. From germline, CDR1 is SNHLY and CDR2 FYNNEI. The V end lost 8 bases, the J end lost 2 bases, and 10 bases lay between the germline ends. As DNA, the CDR3 is TGTGCCAGCGGGGGGTTTACCTACGAGCAGTACTTC. Its translation: CASGGFTYEQYF.

This clonotype was seen only a few times. The V and J genes are TRBV7-2 and TRBJ2-1, with 9 nucleotides matching TRBD2. Germline lookup yields CDR1 SGHTA and CDR2 FQGNSA. V shed 5 bases, J shed 4 bases, and the junction held 9 bases outside the gene matches. This CDR3 has 16 residues. The CDR3: CASSPNGLASYNEQFF. The CDR3 DNA is TGTGCCAGCAGCCCGAATGGACTAGCGTCTTACAATGAGCAGTTCTTC.

This clonotype was detected a few times. V is TRBV19 and J is TRBJ2-7; D gene ambiguous. The CDR3 runs to 12 residues. With 4 bases removed from V and 5 bases from J, the gap between germline ends came to 9 bases. Germline V gene lookup returns CDR1 LNHDA and CDR2 SQIVND (reference sequence). The DNA of the CDR3 is TGTGCCAGTAGTACGCGAGGAAACGAGCAGTACTTC. The encoded protein is CASSTRGNEQYF.

This clonotype has a handful of counts. A junction boundary mismatches the germline segment, possibly from a read error. V is TRBV9 and J is TRBJ1-1; tentatively, D is TRBD1 (5 bases). Germline CDR1 is SGDLS and CDR2 is YYNGEE. CDR3 length equals 14 residues. The CDR3 DNA reads TGTGCCAGCAGCGTAGTGGGGGGAAGTACTGAAGCTTCCTTT. This sequence encodes CASSVVGGSTEASF.

The sample holds many counts of this clonotype. This sequence joins TRBV3-1 and TRBJ2-1, with TRBD2 matching 9 bases. The CDR3 contains 15 residues. Unmatched junction bases numbered 7, after V lost 9 bases and J lost 1 base. Germline V CDR1 and CDR2: LGHDT, YNNKEL (reference sequence). The DNA for the CDR3 is TGTGCCAGTGGTAGCGGGAGTACGTCCTACAATGAGCAGTTCTTC. Translating gives CASGSGSTSYNEQFF.

V and J are TRBV7-9 and TRBJ1-1; D remains ambiguous. Trimming cost V 1 base and J 10 bases, with 13 bases left between them. The CDR3 contains 13 residues. From germline, CDR1 is SEHNR and CDR2 FQNEAQ (reference sequence). For the CDR3, the DNA is TGTGCCAGCAGCTTAGGAGGATACGGTGGAGCTTTCTTT. Translation gives CASSLGGYGGAFF.

This CDR3 reads CSARVRSNQPQHF. Here the CDR3 DNA reads TGCAGTGCTAGAGTGCGTTCCAATCAGCCCCAGCATTTT. The chain recombines TRBV20-1 with TRBJ1-5, with D uncertain. The CDR3 spans 13 residues. The ends were cut back, 1 base at V and 3 bases at J, with 7 bases in the middle. Germline CDR1 and CDR2: DFQATT and SNEGSKA (reference sequence).

This clonotype appeared a few times. The chain employs TRBV30 and TRBJ2-7; D possibly corresponds to TRBD1 (5 bases). The CDR3 runs to 13 residues. The V gene's germline CDR1 is GTSNPN and CDR2 SVGIG (reference sequence). Trimming shortened V by 3 bases and J by 3 bases, and 12 bases separated the two germline ends. The CDR3 DNA reads TGTGCCTGGAGCCCTGGACACCACTACGAGCAGTACTTC. This codes for CAWSPGHHYEQYF. The full variable domain, rest sourced from reference TRBV30 and TRBJ2-7, is SQTIHQWPATLVQPVGSPLSLECTVEGTSNPNLYWYRQAAGRGLQLLFYSVGIGQISSEVPQNLSASRPQDRQFILSSKKLLLSDSGFYLCAWSPGHHYEQYFGPGTRLTVT.

This clonotype was seen ten or more times. The chain combines TRBV28 with TRBJ1-5; D is possibly TRBD1 (5 bases). CDR1 is MDHEN, CDR2 SYDVKM, per germline. Trimming shortened V by 3 bases and J by 6 bases, and 15 bases separated the two germline ends. The CDR3 runs 15 residues. The CDR3: CASSFYPPGFQPQHF. The CDR3 nucleotides read TGTGCCAGCAGTTTCTATCCACCAGGGTTTCAGCCCCAGCATTTT.

This clonotype was detected ten times or more. The rearrangement joins TRBV6-1 to TRBJ2-1; D not certain. Germline V lookup: CDR1 MNHNS, CDR2 SASEGT. The CDR3 covers 12 residues. V dropped 5 bases and J dropped 10 bases, with 12 bases sitting between them. The CDR3 sequence: CASSLLSGEQFF. DNA for the CDR3: TGTGCCAGCAGTCTCCTCAGTGGGGAGCAGTTCTTC.

This clonotype has a count of ten or more. V is TRBV6-2 or TRBV6-3 and J is TRBJ2-7, with a possible D match to TRBD1 (5 bases). V lost 7 bases to trimming and J lost 5 bases, with 12 bases between them. Germline V gene data show CDR1 as MNHEY and CDR2 as SVGEGT. The CDR3 consists of 12 residues. The CDR3 bases are TGTGCCAGCACGGGCAGGGTCCACGAGCAGTACTTC. This encodes CASTGRVHEQYF.

J is TRBJ1-5 and V is TRBV28; D gene ambiguous. CDR3 length: 12 amino acids. Germline assignment: CDR1 MDHEN and CDR2 SYDVKM. V lost 7 bases to trimming and J lost 5 bases, with 9 bases between them. This chain's CDR3 is CASTSRDQPQHF. CDR3 sequence (DNA): TGTGCCAGCACCTCACGGGATCAGCCCCAGCATTTT.

This rearrangement joins TRBV24-1 to TRBJ2-2; tentative D call: TRBD2 (5 bases). Trimming took 5 bases from V and 5 from J, leaving 14 bases between them. CDR1 and CDR2 (germline): KGHDR, SFDVKD. The CDR3 spans 15 residues. The CDR3 is CATSGSSGRTGELFF. CDR3 nucleotide sequence: TGTGCCACCAGTGGATCCAGCGGTCGGACCGGGGAGCTGTTTTTT.

This clonotype was counted a few times. The J gene is TRBJ1-2, the V gene TRBV20-1, with a possible D match to TRBD1 (5 bases). Trimming removed 6 bases at V and 5 bases at J, with 13 bases between. CDR1 and CDR2 (germline): DFQATT, SNEGSKA (reference sequence). The CDR3 consists of 12 residues. CDR3 amino acids: CSATGTSYGYTF. The CDR3 DNA reads TGCAGTGCAACCGGGACCTCTTATGGCTACACCTTC.

This clonotype was seen a few times. The chain couples TRBV15 to TRBJ2-7; D call uncertain. This CDR3 is built from 17 residues. Germline V gene sequence: CDR1 LNHNV, CDR2 YYDKDF (reference sequence). V lost 0 bases and J 2 bases, leaving 17 bases between the germline ends. DNA for the CDR3: TGTGCCACCAGCAGAGAAGGGCCGATAGGAAACCCCTACGAGCAGTACTTC. This gives the protein CATSREGPIGNPYEQYF.